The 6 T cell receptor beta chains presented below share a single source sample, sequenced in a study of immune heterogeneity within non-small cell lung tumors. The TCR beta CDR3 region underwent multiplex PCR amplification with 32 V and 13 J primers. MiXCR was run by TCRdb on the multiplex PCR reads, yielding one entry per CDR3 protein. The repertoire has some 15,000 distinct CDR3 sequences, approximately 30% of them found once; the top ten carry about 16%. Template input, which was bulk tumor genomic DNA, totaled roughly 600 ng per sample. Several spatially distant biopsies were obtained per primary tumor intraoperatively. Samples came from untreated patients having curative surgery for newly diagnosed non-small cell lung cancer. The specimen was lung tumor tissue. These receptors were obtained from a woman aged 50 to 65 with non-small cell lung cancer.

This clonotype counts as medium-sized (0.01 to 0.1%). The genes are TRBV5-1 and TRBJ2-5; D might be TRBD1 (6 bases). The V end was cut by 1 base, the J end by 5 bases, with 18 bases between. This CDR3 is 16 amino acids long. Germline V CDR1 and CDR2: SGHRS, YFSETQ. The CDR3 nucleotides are TGCGCCAGCAGCTTGCAGCATACAGGGTTAGGGGAGACCCAGTACTTC. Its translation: CASSLQHTGLGETQYF. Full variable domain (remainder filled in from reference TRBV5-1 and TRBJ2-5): KAGVTQTPRYLIKTRGQQVTLSCSPISGHRSVSWYQQTPGQGLQFLFEYFSETQRNKGNFPGRFSGRQFSNSRSEMNVSTLELGDSALYLCASSLQHTGLGETQYFGPGTRLLVL.

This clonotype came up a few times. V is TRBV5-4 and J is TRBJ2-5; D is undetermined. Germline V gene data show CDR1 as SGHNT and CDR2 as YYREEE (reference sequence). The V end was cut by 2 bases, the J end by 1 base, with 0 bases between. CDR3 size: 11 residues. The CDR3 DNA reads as TGTGCCAGCAGCTTCCAAGAGACCCAGTACTTC. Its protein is CASSFQETQYF.

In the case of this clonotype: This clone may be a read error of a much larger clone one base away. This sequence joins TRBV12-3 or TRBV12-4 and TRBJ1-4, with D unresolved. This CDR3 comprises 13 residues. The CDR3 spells CASSLEMFEELFF. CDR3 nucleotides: TGTGCCAGCAGTCTGGAGATGTTTGAAGAACTGTTTTTT.

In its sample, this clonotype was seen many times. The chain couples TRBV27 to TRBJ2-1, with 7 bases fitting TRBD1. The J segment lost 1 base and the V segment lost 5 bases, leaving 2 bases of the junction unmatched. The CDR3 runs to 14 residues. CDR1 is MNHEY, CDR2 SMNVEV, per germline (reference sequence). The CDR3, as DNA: TGTGCCAGCAGTCTGGGACAGTCCTACAATGAGCAGTTCTTC. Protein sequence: CASSLGQSYNEQFF.

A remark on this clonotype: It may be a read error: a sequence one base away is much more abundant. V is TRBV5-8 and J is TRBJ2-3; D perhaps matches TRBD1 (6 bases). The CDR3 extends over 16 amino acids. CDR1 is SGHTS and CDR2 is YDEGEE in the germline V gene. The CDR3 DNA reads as TGTGCCATCAGCTACAAGACAGGCTATATCACAGATACGCAGTATTTT. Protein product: CAISYKTGYITDTQYF.

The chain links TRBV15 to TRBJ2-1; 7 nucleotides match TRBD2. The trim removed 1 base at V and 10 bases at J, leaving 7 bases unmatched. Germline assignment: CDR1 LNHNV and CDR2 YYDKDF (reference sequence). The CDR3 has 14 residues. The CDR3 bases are TGTGCCACCAGCAGAGGGGGGGGGGGGGTGGAGCAGTTCTTC. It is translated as CATSRGGGGVEQFF.